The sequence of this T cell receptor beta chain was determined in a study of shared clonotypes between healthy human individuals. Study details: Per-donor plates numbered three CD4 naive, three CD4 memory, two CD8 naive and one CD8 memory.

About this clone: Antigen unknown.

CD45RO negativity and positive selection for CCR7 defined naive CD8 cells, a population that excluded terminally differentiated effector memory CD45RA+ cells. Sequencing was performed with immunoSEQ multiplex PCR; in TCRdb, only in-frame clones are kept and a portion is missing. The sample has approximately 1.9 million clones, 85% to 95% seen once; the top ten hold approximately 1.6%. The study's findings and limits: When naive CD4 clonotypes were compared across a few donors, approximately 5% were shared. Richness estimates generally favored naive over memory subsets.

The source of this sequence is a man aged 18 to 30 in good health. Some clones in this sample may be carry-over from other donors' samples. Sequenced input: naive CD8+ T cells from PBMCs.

The CDR3 here is CASSLFVRETRPEAFF. The CDR3 DNA follows: TGTGCCAGCAGCTTATTCGTTAGGGAAACCCGCCCGGAAGCTTTCTTT. The chain recombines TRBV11-1 with TRBJ1-1, with D hard to call. V was pared by 2 bases and J by 8 bases, with 21 bases between. Per the germline V gene, CDR1 is SGHAT and CDR2 is FQDESV (reference sequence). The CDR3 loop spans 16 amino acids.